These 20 T cell receptor beta chains were all obtained from the same sample, sequenced in a study of blood T cell repertoires in COVID-19. TCRdb's copy holds only in-frame clones and misses some; the assay was immunoSEQ multiplex PCR. The profile shows about 81,000 clones, around 80% of them singletons. Sequencing was carried out using peripheral blood. The receptors originated from a human donor in a cohort sampled during active COVID-19.

The genes are TRBV24-1 and TRBJ2-1; 9 bases line up with TRBD1. The V gene end was trimmed by 6 bases and the J gene end by 3 bases; junction bases not matched to a gene: 8. CDR1 and CDR2 from the germline V gene are KGHDR and SFDVKD. This CDR3 contains 16 residues. The CDR3 reads CATSPGTGSGYNEQFF. The CDR3 nucleotides are TGTGCCACCAGTCCCGGGACAGGGAGCGGCTACAATGAGCAGTTCTTC.

This clone turned up a few times. This chain uses TRBV2 with TRBJ1-2, with TRBD1 as a possible D gene (5 bases). Looked up from germline, CDR1 is SNHLY and CDR2 is FYNNEI. The CDR3 loop spans 16 amino acids. Deletions cut 1 base from V and 1 base from J, with 13 bases between. The CDR3 loop is CASSEVRVGGNYGYTF. DNA for the CDR3: TGTGCCAGCAGTGAAGTCCGCGTGGGGGGTAACTATGGCTACACCTTC.

The chain carries TRBV2 and TRBJ2-7; possible D gene TRBD2, 6 bases. V lost 4 bases and J 5 bases, leaving 12 bases between the germline ends. This CDR3 has 13 amino acids. Germline CDR1 reads SNHLY; CDR2 reads FYNNEI. This CDR3 reads CASSVTSYNEQYF. In nucleotides, the CDR3 is TGTGCCAGCAGTGTGACTAGTTACAACGAGCAGTACTTC.

This chain connects TRBV7-8 to TRBJ2-7; 7 bases map to TRBD1. From germline, CDR1 is SGHVS and CDR2 FQNEAQ. This CDR3 is built from 13 residues. V lost 4 bases to trimming and J lost 3 bases; unmatched junction nucleotides: 3. The CDR3 reads CASSWGQSYEQYF. CDR3 coding DNA: TGTGCCAGCAGCTGGGGACAGAGCTACGAGCAGTACTTC.

The rearrangement joins TRBV6-6 to TRBJ2-7, with D unresolved. This CDR3 has 12 residues. V lost 0 bases to trimming and J lost 7 bases, with 7 bases between them. Germline assignment: CDR1 MNHNY and CDR2 SVGAGI (reference sequence). The CDR3 bases are TGTGCCAGCAGTTACTCGAGTATGGAGCAGTACTTC. It codes for CASSYSSMEQYF.

The rearrangement joins TRBV7-2 to TRBJ1-1; D gene unclear. Trimming took off 3 bases at V and 0 bases at J, with 14 bases between the two ends. Germline assignment: CDR1 SGHTA and CDR2 FQGNSA. This CDR3 is built from 16 residues. In DNA, the CDR3 is TGTGCCAGCAGCTTGGGCAGGAGGACTATGAACACTGAAGCTTTCTTT. It specifies CASSLGRRTMNTEAFF.

The chain links TRBV9 to TRBJ1-2; no clear D gene. CDR1 and CDR2 (germline): SGDLS, YYNGEE. The CDR3 loop spans 16 amino acids. Between the trimmed V and J ends, which lost 3 bases and 3 bases, there was a span of 18 bases. CDR3 coding DNA: TGTGCCAGCAGCGCTGGAGGAGATGAGGACCACTATGGCTACACCTTC. Translation: CASSAGGDEDHYGYTF.

V gene TRBV2 combines with J gene TRBJ1-2; possibly TRBD1 for D (6 bases). The CDR3 runs 16 residues. Trimming took off 0 bases at V and 8 bases at J, with 19 bases between the two ends. Per the germline V gene, CDR1 is SNHLY and CDR2 is FYNNEI. The CDR3 bases are TGTGCCAGCAGTGAAGCGCTGAGAAGGGGGAGGGAGGGCTACACCTTC. Its protein product is CASSEALRRGREGYTF.

This chain uses TRBV4-1 with TRBJ1-2; D is possibly TRBD1 (6 bases). CDR3 size: 16 residues. In germline, CDR1 is MGHRA, CDR2 YSYEKL. Trimming cost V 2 bases and J 8 bases, with 21 bases left between them. The CDR3 DNA follows: TGCGCCAGCAGCCAAATGGGGGGGGCTAGTAGTATCGGCTACACCTTC. Amino acid sequence: CASSQMGGASSIGYTF.

The sample holds a few counts of this clone. The chain uses TRBV19 and TRBJ2-7; 9 nucleotides match TRBD1. The germline gives CDR1 LNHDA, CDR2 SQIVND (reference sequence). V dropped 3 bases and J dropped 2; count of bases not matched to a gene: 5. CDR3 length equals 15 residues. The CDR3: CASSIPGTGTYEQYF. DNA for the CDR3: TGTGCCAGTAGTATCCCAGGGACAGGGACCTACGAGCAGTACTTC. Full variable domain (missing parts from reference TRBV19 and TRBJ2-7): DGGITQSPKYLFRKEGQNVTLSCEQNLNHDAMYWYRQDPGQGLRLIYYSQIVNDFQKGDIAEGYSVSREKKESFPLTVTSAQKNPTAFYLCASSIPGTGTYEQYFGPGTRLTVT.

This sequence joins TRBV5-1 and TRBJ2-1; D might be TRBD2 (6 bases). Germline values: CDR1 SGHRS, CDR2 YFSETQ. The length of the CDR3 is 17 residues. V was pared by 0 bases and J by 6 bases, with 19 bases between. DNA of the CDR3: TGCGCCAGCAGCTTGGACCACCGGGGGTTTTATGGCAATGAGCAGTTCTTC. Translation: CASSLDHRGFYGNEQFF.

V is TRBV7-6 and J is TRBJ2-5, with 8 bases identical to TRBD2. V lost 11 bases, J lost 4 bases, and 6 bases stayed unmatched. This CDR3 is built from 12 residues. Germline CDR1 and CDR2: SGHVS and FNYEAQ. CDR3 coding DNA: TGTGCCTCCGCGGGGGGTGGAGAGACCCAGTACTTC. Translating it yields CASAGGGETQYF.

V and J are TRBV19 and TRBJ2-5; TRBD2 matches at 8 bases. Germline V gene sequence: CDR1 LNHDA, CDR2 SQIVND (reference sequence). The CDR3 runs to 15 residues. With 6 bases clipped from V and 3 bases from J, the junction kept 9 bases outside the gene matches. The CDR3 loop reads CASRSAVAGKETQYF. CDR3 nucleotides: TGTGCCAGTAGATCCGCTGTAGCGGGGAAAGAGACCCAGTACTTC.

The chain is built from TRBV11-2 and TRBJ2-5; 8 bases line up with TRBD1. Germline CDR1 and CDR2: SGHAT and FQNNGV. With 1 base clipped from V and 4 bases from J, the junction kept 5 bases outside the gene matches. The length of the CDR3 is 15 residues. This CDR3 is CASSLGRQGSETQYF. The CDR3 DNA reads TGTGCCAGCAGCTTAGGCCGACAGGGGTCAGAGACCCAGTACTTC. Supplemented by reference TRBV11-2 and TRBJ2-5, the full variable domain reads EAGVAQSPRYKIIEKRQSVAFWCNPISGHATLYWYQQILGQGPKLLIQFQNNGVVDDSQLPKDRFSAERLKGVDSTLKIQPAKLEDSAVYLCASSLGRQGSETQYFGPGTRLLVL.

The chain employs TRBV5-5 and TRBJ1-2; TRBD1 aligns across 10 bases. The CDR3 contains 14 residues. Germline values: CDR1 SGHKS, CDR2 YYEKEE (reference sequence). V lost 2 bases to trimming and J lost 4 bases; unmatched junction nucleotides: 2. The CDR3 sequence is CASSFGTGAYGYTF. The CDR3, as DNA: TGTGCCAGCAGCTTTGGGACAGGGGCCTATGGCTACACCTTC.

The chain has TRBV3-1 (or the pseudogene TRBV3-2) and TRBJ2-5, with D possibly matching TRBD2 (5 bases). CDR1 and CDR2 from the germline V gene are LGHDT and YNNKEL (reference sequence). This CDR3 contains 14 residues. V was shortened by 11 bases and J by 2 bases, with 18 bases between the two germline ends. CDR3 sequence reads: CAAGIRTRQETQYF. The CDR3, as DNA: TGTGCCGCCGGGATCCGGACCCGACAAGAGACCCAGTACTTC.

This chain connects TRBV3-1 (or the pseudogene TRBV3-2) to TRBJ1-4, with a tentative D call TRBD1 (6 bases). The V end lost 8 bases, the J end lost 5 bases, and 12 bases lay between the germline ends. This CDR3 region has 13 residues. CDR1 LGHDT and CDR2 YNNKEL come from the germline V gene (reference sequence). The CDR3 region has the DNA TGTGCCAGCGGGGGGGCACCGAATGAAAAACTGTTTTTT. Amino acid sequence: CASGGAPNEKLFF.

The chain joins TRBV5-1 to TRBJ2-3, with TRBD1 identical over 9 bases. Losses at the gene ends were 6 bases for V and 3 bases for J; bases not matched to a gene: 5. The CDR3 extends over 14 amino acids. Germline-derived CDR1 and CDR2 are SGHRS and YFSETQ. CDR3 region: CASTGTGWTDTQYF. Written as DNA, the CDR3 is TGCGCCAGCACAGGGACAGGGTGGACAGATACGCAGTATTTT.

This clone was observed once. The genes are TRBV7-9 and TRBJ1-1; no reliable D call. Trimming cost V 2 bases and J 4 bases, with 8 bases left between them. The CDR3 is made up of 13 amino acids. Germline V gives CDR1 SEHNR, CDR2 FQNEAQ (reference sequence). CDR3: CASSLTEGTEAFF. The DNA for the CDR3 is TGTGCCAGCAGCTTAACGGAGGGCACTGAAGCTTTCTTT.

In regard to this clone: Additional DNA sequences in this sample encode the identical CDR3. J is TRBJ1-5 and V is TRBV10-3; D uncertain. V was trimmed by 6 bases and J by 5 bases, leaving 17 bases between them. The germline V gene encodes CDR1 ENHRY and CDR2 SYGVKD. This CDR3 has 15 residues. DNA for the CDR3: TGTGCCATCAGACCGACGGGTTTCGATGATCAGCCCCAGCATTTT. Its protein product is CAIRPTGFDDQPQHF.